Following are 7 T cell receptor beta chains from one sample sequenced in a study of shared clonotypes between healthy human individuals. Sequenced by immunoSEQ multiplex PCR; TCRdb stores in-frame clones only, minus some. The table has about 2.4 million clones, more than 90% seen once. The sequencing sample was made of naive CD4+ T cells sorted from blood. The subset denotes: CD45RA+ positively selected. Receptors were obtained from a man aged 18 to 35 in good health.

On this clone itself: At one end, the junction sequence differs from germline, possibly due to a read error. This chain uses TRBV11-2 with TRBJ2-5; D tentatively fits TRBD1 or TRBD2 (5 bases each). Germline CDR1 SGHAT, CDR2 FQNNGV. This CDR3 region has 14 residues. CDR3 loop: CASSLGDAQQTQYF. DNA for the CDR3: TGTGCCAGCAGCTTAGGGGACGCCCAACAGACCCAGTACTTC. The full variable domain, rest sourced from reference TRBV11-2 and TRBJ2-5, is EAGVAQSPRYKIIEKRQSVAFWCNPISGHATLYWYQQILGQGPKLLIQFQNNGVVDDSQLPKDRFSAERLKGVDSTLKIQPAKLEDSAVYLCASSLGDAQQTQYFGPGTRLLVL.

The gene calls are TRBV5-4 and TRBJ1-2, with 7 bases matching TRBD1. CDR3 length: 16 residues. Germline loops: CDR1 SGHNT, CDR2 YYREEE (reference sequence). V lost 1 base to trimming and J lost 0 bases; unmatched junction nucleotides: 6. The CDR3 sequence is CASSLSHGTANYGYTF. CDR3 nucleotide sequence: TGTGCCAGCAGCTTGAGTCACGGGACAGCTAACTATGGCTACACCTTC.

This clone was counted a single time. The chain is built from TRBV7-2 and TRBJ2-1; TRBD2 matches at 10 bases. The germline V gene has CDR1 SGHTA and CDR2 FQGNSA. The CDR3 is made up of 15 amino acids. J was trimmed by 10 bases and V by 1 base; bases with no gene match: 7. DNA of the CDR3: TGTGCCAGCAGCTTAGAATCTAGCGGGAGCTGGGAGCAGTTCTTC. This codes for CASSLESSGSWEQFF. Combining the CDR3 with reference TRBV7-2 and TRBJ2-1 gives the whole variable domain GAGVSQSPSNKVTEKGKDVELRCDPISGHTALYWYRQSLGQGLEFLIYFQGNSAPDKSGLPSDRFSAERTGGSVSTLTIQRTQQEDSAVYLCASSLESSGSWEQFFGPGTRLTVL.

The chain has TRBV25-1 and TRBJ1-6; D is ambiguous. Per the germline V gene, CDR1 is MGHDK and CDR2 is SYGVNS. Trimming left V 4 bases short and J 7 bases short, with 11 bases between. This CDR3 is 14 amino acids long. The DNA of the CDR3 is TGTGCCAGCAGTGTAAGCATGGGAAATTCACCCCTCCACTTT. Translating it yields CASSVSMGNSPLHF.

The gene calls are TRBV25-1 and TRBJ2-5; 14 bases line up with TRBD2. V was clipped by 5 bases and J by 5 bases; unmatched bases: 7. Germline loops: CDR1 MGHDK, CDR2 SYGVNS. The CDR3 sequence is 16 residues long. Here the CDR3 reads CASSRGTSGGVETQYF. The CDR3 DNA follows: TGTGCCAGCAGTAGGGGGACTAGCGGGGGAGTTGAGACCCAGTACTTC.

Concerning this clone: Different DNA sequences within this sample yield the same CDR3. The chain links TRBV6-5 to TRBJ2-5; D possibly corresponds to TRBD1 (6 bases). Looked up from germline, CDR1 is MNHEY and CDR2 is SVGAGI. Trimming left V 5 bases short and J 5 bases short, with 18 bases between. CDR3 length: 15 residues. The CDR3, as DNA: TGTGCCAGCAGTACGGGGACATCCGGTAGGGAGACCCAGTACTTC. Translation gives CASSTGTSGRETQYF.

DNA for the CDR3: TGTGCCAGCTCACTGACTAGCGGGGGAGCAGAGACCCAGTACTTC. Translating it yields CASSLTSGGAETQYF. The chain has TRBV18 and TRBJ2-5; 12 nucleotides align to TRBD2. Per the germline V gene, CDR1 is KGHSH and CDR2 is LQKENI. There are 15 residues in the CDR3. J was trimmed by 4 bases and V by 4 bases; bases with no gene match: 4.